The T cell receptor beta chain under discussion was sequenced for a study of cytomegalovirus exposure and HLA in healthy donors. The study, taken as a whole, reports: Earlier results showed most TCR beta V segments being productive about 87% or about 30% of the time.

Germline V gives CDR1 SGHDT, CDR2 YYEEEE. The V and J ends lost 4 bases and 1 base, in that order; junction bases with no gene match: 7. The CDR3 totals 16 residues. In regard to this clone: As yet, its antigen is unknown.

PCR was performed using 60 Vbeta and 13 Jbeta primers. How the authors handled the data: Approximately 11 million of about 88 million unique TCR beta chains were shared, per a later count. Assay used: immunoSEQ multiplex PCR; TCRdb lists only in-frame clones, some missing. The V and J calls and clone size were taken over from that table, and D and trimming were inferred from the DNA. The table lists 240,000 or so clones, 82% of them singletons, with 5% to 6.5% in the top ten. Healthy bone marrow donors made up the cohort. Sequencing used PBMCs. This clonotype originated in a woman between 40 and 50 years old in good health and CMV-seropositive. The chain uses TRBV5-6 and TRBJ2-2; 7 bases match TRBD2. CDR3 nucleotide sequence: TGTGCCAGCAGCAAACCTAGCGGAAGGAACACCGGGGAGCTGTTTTTT. Its protein product is CASSKPSGRNTGELFF.